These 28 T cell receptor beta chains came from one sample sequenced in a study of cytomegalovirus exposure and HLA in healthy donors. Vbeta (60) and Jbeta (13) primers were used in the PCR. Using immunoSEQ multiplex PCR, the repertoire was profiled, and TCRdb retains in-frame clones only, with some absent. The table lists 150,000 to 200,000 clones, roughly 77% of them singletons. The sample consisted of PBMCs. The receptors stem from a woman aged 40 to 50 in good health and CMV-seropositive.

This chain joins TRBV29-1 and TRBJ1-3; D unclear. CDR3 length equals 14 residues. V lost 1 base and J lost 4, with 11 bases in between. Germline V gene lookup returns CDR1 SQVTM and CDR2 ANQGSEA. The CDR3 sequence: CSVEAREKGNTIYF. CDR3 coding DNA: TGCAGCGTTGAAGCGAGGGAAAAAGGAAACACCATATATTTT.

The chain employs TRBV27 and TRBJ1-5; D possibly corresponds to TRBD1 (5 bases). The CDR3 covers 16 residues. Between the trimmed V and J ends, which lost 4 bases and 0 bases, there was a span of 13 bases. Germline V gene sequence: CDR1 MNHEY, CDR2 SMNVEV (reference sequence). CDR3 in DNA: TGTGCCAGCAGTTCAACGGGGGGGTTTAGCAATCAGCCCCAGCATTTT. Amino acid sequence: CASSSTGGFSNQPQHF.

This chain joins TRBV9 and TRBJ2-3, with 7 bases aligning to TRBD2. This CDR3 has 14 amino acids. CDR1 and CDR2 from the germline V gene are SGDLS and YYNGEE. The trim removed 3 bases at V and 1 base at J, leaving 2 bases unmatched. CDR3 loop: CASSAGGRTDTQYF. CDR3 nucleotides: TGTGCCAGCAGCGCGGGGGGACGCACAGATACGCAGTATTTT.

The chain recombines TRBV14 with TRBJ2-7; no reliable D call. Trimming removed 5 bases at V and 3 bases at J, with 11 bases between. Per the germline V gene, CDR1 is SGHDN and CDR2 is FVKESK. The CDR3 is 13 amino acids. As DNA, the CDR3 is TGTGCCAGCAGCGACGGAGAATACTACGAGCAGTACTTC. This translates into CASSDGEYYEQYF.

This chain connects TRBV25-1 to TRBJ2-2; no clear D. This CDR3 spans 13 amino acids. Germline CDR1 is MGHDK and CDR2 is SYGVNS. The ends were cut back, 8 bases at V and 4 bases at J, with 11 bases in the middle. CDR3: CASAALVTGELFF. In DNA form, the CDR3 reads TGTGCCAGCGCGGCGTTAGTCACCGGGGAGCTGTTTTTT.

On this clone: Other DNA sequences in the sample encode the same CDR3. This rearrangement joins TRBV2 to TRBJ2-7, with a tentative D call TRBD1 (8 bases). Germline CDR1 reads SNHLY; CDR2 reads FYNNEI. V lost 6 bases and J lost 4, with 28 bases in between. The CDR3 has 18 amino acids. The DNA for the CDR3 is TGTGCCAGCAGGGGAGGGCGGACAGGGAGCGGCTCTTTTTACGAGCAGTACTTC. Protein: CASRGGRTGSGSFYEQYF.

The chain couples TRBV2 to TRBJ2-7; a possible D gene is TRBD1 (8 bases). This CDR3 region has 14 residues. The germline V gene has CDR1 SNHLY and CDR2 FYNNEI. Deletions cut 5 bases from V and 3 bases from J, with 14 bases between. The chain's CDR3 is CASSTTGEGYEQYF. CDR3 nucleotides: TGTGCCAGCAGTACGACAGGGGAGGGCTACGAGCAGTACTTC. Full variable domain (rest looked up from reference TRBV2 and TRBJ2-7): EPEVTQTPSHQVTQMGQEVILRCVPISNHLYFYWYRQILGQKVEFLVSFYNNEISEKSEIFDDQFSVERPDGSNFTLKIRSTKLEDSAMYFCASSTTGEGYEQYFGPGTRLTVT.

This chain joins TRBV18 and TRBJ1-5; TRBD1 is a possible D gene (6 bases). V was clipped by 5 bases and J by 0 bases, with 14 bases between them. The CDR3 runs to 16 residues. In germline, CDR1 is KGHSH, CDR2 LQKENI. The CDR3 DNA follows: TGTGCCAGCTCATCTTCGACAGGCAATAGCAATCAGCCCCAGCATTTT. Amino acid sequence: CASSSSTGNSNQPQHF.

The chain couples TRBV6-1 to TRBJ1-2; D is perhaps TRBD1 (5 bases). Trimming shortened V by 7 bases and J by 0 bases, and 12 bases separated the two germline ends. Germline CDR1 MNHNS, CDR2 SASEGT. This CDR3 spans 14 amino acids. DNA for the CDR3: TGTGCCAGCACCGCAGGGCCAACTAACTATGGCTACACCTTC. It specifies CASTAGPTNYGYTF.

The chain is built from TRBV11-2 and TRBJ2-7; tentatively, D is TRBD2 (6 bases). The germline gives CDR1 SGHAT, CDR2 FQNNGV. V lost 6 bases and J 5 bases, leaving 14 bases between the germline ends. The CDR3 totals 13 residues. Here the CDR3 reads CASRPGGGNEQYF. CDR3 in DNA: TGTGCCAGCAGACCCGGTGGAGGGAACGAGCAGTACTTC.

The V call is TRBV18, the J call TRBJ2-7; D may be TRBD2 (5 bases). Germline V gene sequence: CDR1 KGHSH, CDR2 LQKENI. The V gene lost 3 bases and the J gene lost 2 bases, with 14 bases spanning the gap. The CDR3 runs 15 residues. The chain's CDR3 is CASSPASGGTYEQYF. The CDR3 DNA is TGTGCCAGCTCACCGGCGAGCGGAGGAACCTACGAGCAGTACTTC.

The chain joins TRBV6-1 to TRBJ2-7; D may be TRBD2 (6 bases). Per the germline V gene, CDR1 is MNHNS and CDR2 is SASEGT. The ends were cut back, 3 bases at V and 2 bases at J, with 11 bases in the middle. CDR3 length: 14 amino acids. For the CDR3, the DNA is TGTGCCAGCAGTGAGCCGGGACTTACCTACGAGCAGTACTTC. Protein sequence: CASSEPGLTYEQYF.

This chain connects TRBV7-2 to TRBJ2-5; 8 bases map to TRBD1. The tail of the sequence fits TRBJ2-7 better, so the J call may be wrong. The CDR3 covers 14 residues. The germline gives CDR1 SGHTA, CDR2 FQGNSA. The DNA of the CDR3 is TGTGCCAGCAGCTTCGGACAGGGAGACTACGAGCAGTACTTC. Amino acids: CASSFGQGDYEQYF.

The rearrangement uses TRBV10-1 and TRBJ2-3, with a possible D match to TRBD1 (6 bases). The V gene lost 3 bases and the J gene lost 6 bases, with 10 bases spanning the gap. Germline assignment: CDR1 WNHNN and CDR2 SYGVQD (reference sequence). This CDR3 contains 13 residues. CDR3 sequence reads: CASSDRGRDTQYF. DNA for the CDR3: TGCGCCAGCAGTGACAGGGGAAGGGATACGCAGTATTTT.

The CDR3 coding sequence is TGTGCCAGCAGCTTGAGGGAGGGCCTCTACAATGAGCAGTTCTTC. This gives the protein CASSLREGLYNEQFF. This chain uses TRBV7-6 with TRBJ2-1, with TRBD2 matching 7 bases. There are 15 residues in the CDR3. Losses at the gene ends were 3 bases for V and 3 bases for J; bases not matched to a gene: 5. Per germline, CDR1 SGHVS and CDR2 FNYEAQ.

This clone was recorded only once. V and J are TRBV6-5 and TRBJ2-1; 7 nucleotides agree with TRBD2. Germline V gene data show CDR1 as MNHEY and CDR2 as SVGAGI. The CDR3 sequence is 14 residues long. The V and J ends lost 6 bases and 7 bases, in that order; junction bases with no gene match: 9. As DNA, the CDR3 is TGTGCCAGCAGCCCCCGGGCTAGCGGAAATGAGCAGTTCTTC. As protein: CASSPRASGNEQFF.

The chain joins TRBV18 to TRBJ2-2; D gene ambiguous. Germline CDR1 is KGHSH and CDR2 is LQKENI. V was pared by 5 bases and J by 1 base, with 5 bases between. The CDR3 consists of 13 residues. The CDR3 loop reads CASSNWNTGELFF. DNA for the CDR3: TGTGCCAGCTCAAACTGGAACACCGGGGAGCTGTTTTTT.

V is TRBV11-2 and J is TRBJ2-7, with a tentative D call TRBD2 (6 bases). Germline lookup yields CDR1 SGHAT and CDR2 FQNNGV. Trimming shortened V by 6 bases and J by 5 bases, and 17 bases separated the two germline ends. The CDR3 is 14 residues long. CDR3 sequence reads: CASRSTSGVDEQYF. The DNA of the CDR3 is TGTGCCAGCAGATCCACCTCGGGGGTGGACGAGCAGTACTTC.

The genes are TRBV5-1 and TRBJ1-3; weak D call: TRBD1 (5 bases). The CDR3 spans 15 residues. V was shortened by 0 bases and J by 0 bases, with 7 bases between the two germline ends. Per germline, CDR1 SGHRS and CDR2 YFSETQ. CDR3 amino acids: CASSLGQNSGNTIYF. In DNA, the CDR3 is TGCGCCAGCAGCTTGGGACAGAACTCTGGAAACACCATATATTTT.

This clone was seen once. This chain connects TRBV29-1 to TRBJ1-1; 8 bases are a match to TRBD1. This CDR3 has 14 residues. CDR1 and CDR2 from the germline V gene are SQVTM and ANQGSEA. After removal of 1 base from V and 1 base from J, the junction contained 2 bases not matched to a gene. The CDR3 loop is CSVEVDRANTEAFF. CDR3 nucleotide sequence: TGCAGCGTTGAAGTGGACAGGGCGAACACTGAAGCTTTCTTT.

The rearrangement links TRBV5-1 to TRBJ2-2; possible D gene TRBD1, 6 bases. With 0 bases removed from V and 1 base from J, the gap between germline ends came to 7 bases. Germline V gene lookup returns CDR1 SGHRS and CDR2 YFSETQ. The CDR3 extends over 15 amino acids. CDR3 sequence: CASSLGTVNTGELFF. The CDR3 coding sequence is TGCGCCAGCAGCTTGGGGACAGTGAACACCGGGGAGCTGTTTTTT.

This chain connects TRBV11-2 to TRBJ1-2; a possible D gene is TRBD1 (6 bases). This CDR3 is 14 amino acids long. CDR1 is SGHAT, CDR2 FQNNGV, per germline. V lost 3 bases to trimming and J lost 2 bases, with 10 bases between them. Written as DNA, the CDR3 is TGTGCCAGCAGCTTCGGACAGTTCAACTATGGCTACACCTTC. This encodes CASSFGQFNYGYTF.

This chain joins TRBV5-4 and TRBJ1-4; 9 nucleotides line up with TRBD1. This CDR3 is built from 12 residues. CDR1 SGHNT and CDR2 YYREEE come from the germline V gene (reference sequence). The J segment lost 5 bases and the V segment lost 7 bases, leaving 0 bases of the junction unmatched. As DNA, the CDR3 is TGTGCCAGCGGACAGGGGAATGAAAAACTGTTTTTT. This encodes CASGQGNEKLFF.

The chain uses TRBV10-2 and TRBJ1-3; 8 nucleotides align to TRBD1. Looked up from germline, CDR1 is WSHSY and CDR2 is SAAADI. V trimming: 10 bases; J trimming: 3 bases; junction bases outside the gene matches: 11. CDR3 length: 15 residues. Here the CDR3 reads CATRTGSWSGNTIYF. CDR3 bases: TGCGCCACCCGGACAGGGAGCTGGAGTGGAAACACCATATATTTT.

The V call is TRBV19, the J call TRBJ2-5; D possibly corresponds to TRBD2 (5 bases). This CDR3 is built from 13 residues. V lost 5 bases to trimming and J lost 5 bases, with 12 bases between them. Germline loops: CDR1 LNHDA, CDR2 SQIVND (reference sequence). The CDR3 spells CASSLQRAETQYF. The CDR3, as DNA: TGTGCCAGTAGTCTGCAGAGGGCCGAGACCCAGTACTTC. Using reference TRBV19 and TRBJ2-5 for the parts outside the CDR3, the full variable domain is DGGITQSPKYLFRKEGQNVTLSCEQNLNHDAMYWYRQDPGQGLRLIYYSQIVNDFQKGDIAEGYSVSREKKESFPLTVTSAQKNPTAFYLCASSLQRAETQYFGPGTRLLVL.

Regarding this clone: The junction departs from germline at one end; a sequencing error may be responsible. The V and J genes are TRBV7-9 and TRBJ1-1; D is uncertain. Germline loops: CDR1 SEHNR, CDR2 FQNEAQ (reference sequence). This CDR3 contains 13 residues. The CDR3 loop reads CSSSSFPSTEAFF. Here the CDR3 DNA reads TGTTCCAGCAGCTCGTTTCCGAGTACTGAAGCTTTCTTT.

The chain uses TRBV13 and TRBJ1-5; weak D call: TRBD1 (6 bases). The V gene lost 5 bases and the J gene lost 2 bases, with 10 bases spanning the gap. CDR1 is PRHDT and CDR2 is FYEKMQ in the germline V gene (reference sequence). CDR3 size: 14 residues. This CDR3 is CASSLPGGNQPQHF. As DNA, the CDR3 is TGTGCCAGCAGCCTTCCAGGGGGCAATCAGCCCCAGCATTTT. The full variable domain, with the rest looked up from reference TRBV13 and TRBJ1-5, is AAGVIQSPRHLIKEKRETATLKCYPIPRHDTVYWYQQGPGQDPQFLISFYEKMQSDKGSIPDRFSAQQFSDYHSELNMSSLELGDSALYFCASSLPGGNQPQHFGDGTRLSIL.

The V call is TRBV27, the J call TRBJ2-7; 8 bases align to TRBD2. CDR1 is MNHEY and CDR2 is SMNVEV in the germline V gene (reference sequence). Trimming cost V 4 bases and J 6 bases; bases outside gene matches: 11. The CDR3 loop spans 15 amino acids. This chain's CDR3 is CASSSTGTGRGEQYF. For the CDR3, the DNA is TGTGCCAGCAGTTCGACCGGGACCGGGAGGGGCGAGCAGTACTTC.